The rows below give T cell receptor beta chains drawn from one sample of a study of breast tumors, draining lymph nodes, adjacent tissues. TCRdb passed the multiplex PCR reads through MiXCR, listing each CDR3 protein once. The sample has 200,000 to 250,000 distinct CDR3 sequences; about 34% are singletons. Input material: axillary lymph node tissue. Receptors were obtained from a female donor with breast cancer. Some clones in this sample may be carry-over from other donors' samples. Each CDR3 is given with its conserved first and last residue. Fields, in order: J gene, V gene, CDR3 length, D gene, clone size, CDR3 DNA, CDR3 protein. A D gene is named only where the DNA matches it firmly. The size entry is marked missing in some rows and otherwise reads once, few, many or a size class.

j_gene: TRBJ2-1
v_gene: TRBV5-6
len: 15
d_gene: -
abundance: few
CDR3nt: TGTGCCAGCAGCCCGGGACAGTCCGGGGGCAATGAGCAGTTCTTC
CDR3aa: CASSPGQSGGNEQFF

j_gene: TRBJ2-4
v_gene: TRBV10-3
len: 16
d_gene: TRBD2
abundance: -
CDR3nt: TGTGCCACCTCCCCGGGACTAGCGGGAGCCAAAAACATTCAGTACTTC
CDR3aa: CATSPGLAGAKNIQYF

j_gene: TRBJ1-5
v_gene: TRBV10-3
len: 15
d_gene: -
abundance: -
CDR3nt: TGTGCCATCAGTGACGGCCGTGATAGCAATCAGCCCCAGCATTTT
CDR3aa: CAISDGRDSNQPQHF

j_gene: TRBJ2-5
v_gene: TRBV20-1
len: 14
d_gene: TRBD2
abundance: -
CDR3nt: TGCAGTGCTAACTCCGCTAGCGGGAGGGAGACCCAGTACTTC
CDR3aa: CSANSASGRETQYF

j_gene: TRBJ1-4
v_gene: TRBV7-2
len: 14
d_gene: -
abundance: -
CDR3nt: TGTGCCAGCAGCAATTATGCAACTAATGAAAAACTGTTTTTT
CDR3aa: CASSNYATNEKLFF

j_gene: TRBJ1-5
v_gene: TRBV6-1
len: 15
d_gene: TRBD1
abundance: many
CDR3nt: TGTGCCAGCAGTGACCTAGGGGGCGGCAATCAGCCCCAGCATTTT
CDR3aa: CASSDLGGGNQPQHF

j_gene: TRBJ1-6
v_gene: TRBV15
len: 13
d_gene: -
abundance: many
CDR3nt: TGTGCCACCAGCAGAGAGGGCAATTCACCCCTCCACTTT
CDR3aa: CATSREGNSPLHF

j_gene: TRBJ2-1
v_gene: TRBV9
len: 15
d_gene: -
abundance: many
CDR3nt: TGTGCCAGCAGCGTAGGCGGGACGCCTAACAATGAGCAGTTCTTC
CDR3aa: CASSVGGTPNNEQFF

j_gene: TRBJ2-7
v_gene: TRBV10-2
len: 14
d_gene: TRBD1
abundance: -
CDR3nt: TGCGCCAGCAGTACGGGACAGGGGACCTACGAGCAGTACTTC
CDR3aa: CASSTGQGTYEQYF

j_gene: TRBJ2-3
v_gene: TRBV6-5
len: 16
d_gene: -
abundance: -
CDR3nt: TGTGCCAGCAGTCACTCTCCAGCGGCCTTCACAGATACGCAGTATTTT
CDR3aa: CASSHSPAAFTDTQYF

j_gene: TRBJ2-5
v_gene: TRBV20-1
len: 15
d_gene: -
abundance: many
CDR3nt: TGCAGTGCTACCACAGGGAGGGGGAGGCAAGAGACCCAGTACTTC
CDR3aa: CSATTGRGRQETQYF

j_gene: TRBJ1-2
v_gene: TRBV5-1
len: 14
d_gene: -
abundance: -
CDR3nt: TGCGCCGGCAGCCTCAATACCGGTTCCGGCGGCTACACCTTC
CDR3aa: CAGSLNTGSGGYTF

j_gene: TRBJ2-1
v_gene: TRBV20-1
len: 15
d_gene: TRBD2
abundance: once
CDR3nt: TGCAGTGCTAGAAGACTAGCGGGATCTATTAATGAGCAGTTCTTC
CDR3aa: CSARRLAGSINEQFF

j_gene: TRBJ2-2
v_gene: TRBV6-2/TRBV6-3
len: 13
d_gene: -
abundance: many
CDR3nt: TGTGCCAGCAGATCCGACATGTCCGGGGAGCTGTTTTTT
CDR3aa: CASRSDMSGELFF

j_gene: TRBJ2-2
v_gene: TRBV6-6
len: 14
d_gene: -
abundance: many
CDR3nt: TGTGCCAGCAGTTACGATTGGGGAACCGGGGAGCTGTTTTTT
CDR3aa: CASSYDWGTGELFF

j_gene: TRBJ2-1
v_gene: TRBV6-5
len: 12
d_gene: -
abundance: many
CDR3nt: TGTGCCAGCAGAGCCTTCTACAATGAGCAGTTCTTC
CDR3aa: CASRAFYNEQFF

j_gene: TRBJ2-5
v_gene: TRBV4-3
len: 14
d_gene: -
abundance: -
CDR3nt: TGCGCCAGCAGCCTCGGGACGGACCAAGGGACCCAGTACTTC
CDR3aa: CASSLGTDQGTQYF

j_gene: TRBJ2-5
v_gene: TRBV9
len: 14
d_gene: TRBD2
abundance: -
CDR3nt: TGTGCCAGCAGCGTGTGGGGGGGGGGAGAGACCCAGTACTTC
CDR3aa: CASSVWGGGETQYF

j_gene: TRBJ1-1
v_gene: TRBV5-1
len: 15
d_gene: -
abundance: few
CDR3nt: TGCGCCAGCAGCTTGGGACACAGGGACTCCACTGAAGCTTTCTTT
CDR3aa: CASSLGHRDSTEAFF

j_gene: TRBJ1-6
v_gene: TRBV7-2
len: 14
d_gene: -
abundance: many
CDR3nt: TGTGCCAGCAGCTTGGGACTTTATAATTCACCCCTCCACTTT
CDR3aa: CASSLGLYNSPLHF

j_gene: TRBJ2-5
v_gene: TRBV10-3
len: 17
d_gene: -
abundance: -
CDR3nt: TGTGCCATCAGTGACAGGGTTGGGGGCCGTGACCAAGAGACCCAGTACTTC
CDR3aa: CAISDRVGGRDQETQYF

j_gene: TRBJ2-7
v_gene: TRBV20-1
len: 14
d_gene: -
abundance: many
CDR3nt: TGCAGTGCTGGCGGACGGCAGAGCTCCTACGAGCAGTACTTC
CDR3aa: CSAGGRQSSYEQYF

j_gene: TRBJ2-5
v_gene: TRBV20-1
len: 15
d_gene: TRBD1
abundance: many
CDR3nt: TGCAGTGCAGACCGGGACAGGGCCTACCAAGAGACCCAGTACTTC
CDR3aa: CSADRDRAYQETQYF

j_gene: TRBJ1-3
v_gene: TRBV29-1
len: 13
d_gene: TRBD1
abundance: -
CDR3nt: TGCAGCCCCCAGGGGGCCTTTGGAAACACCATATATTTT
CDR3aa: CSPQGAFGNTIYF

j_gene: TRBJ2-2
v_gene: TRBV15
len: 14
d_gene: -
abundance: -
CDR3nt: TGTGCCACCAGCAGACAAATGAACACCGGGGAGCTGTTTTTT
CDR3aa: CATSRQMNTGELFF

j_gene: TRBJ2-4
v_gene: TRBV5-4
len: 14
d_gene: -
abundance: -
CDR3nt: TGTGCCAGCAGCTTGCGGGTCGGAGGTAACATTCAGTACTTC
CDR3aa: CASSLRVGGNIQYF

j_gene: TRBJ2-2
v_gene: TRBV7-6
len: 21
d_gene: -
abundance: -
CDR3nt: -
CDR3aa: CASSFYICSASDSGRGGELFF

j_gene: TRBJ2-1
v_gene: TRBV29-1
len: 10
d_gene: -
abundance: many
CDR3nt: TGCAGCGCTAGCTACAATGAGCAGTTCTTC
CDR3aa: CSASYNEQFF

j_gene: TRBJ2-1
v_gene: TRBV20-1
len: 13
d_gene: -
abundance: many
CDR3nt: TGCAGTGCTGACCCCCACCTTTTTGATGAGCAGTTCTTC
CDR3aa: CSADPHLFDEQFF

j_gene: TRBJ2-7
v_gene: TRBV20-1
len: 14
d_gene: TRBD1
abundance: many
CDR3nt: TGCAGTGCTAGGCCGGGACAGGGAAAATACGAGCAGTACTTC
CDR3aa: CSARPGQGKYEQYF

j_gene: TRBJ1-2
v_gene: TRBV7-3
len: 15
d_gene: -
abundance: many
CDR3nt: TGTGCCAGCAGCTTAGGGGCCTCAGCTAACTATGGCTACCCCTTC
CDR3aa: CASSLGASANYGYPF

j_gene: TRBJ2-1
v_gene: TRBV24-1
len: 16
d_gene: TRBD1
abundance: -
CDR3nt: TGTGCCACCAGTGATTTCGGTGGGACAGGGAGCAATGAGCAGTTCTTC
CDR3aa: CATSDFGGTGSNEQFF

j_gene: TRBJ1-4
v_gene: TRBV7-9
len: 14
d_gene: TRBD1
abundance: -
CDR3nt: TGTGCCAGCAGCAGAGGGACAGGGGAAGAAAAACTGTTTTTT
CDR3aa: CASSRGTGEEKLFF

j_gene: TRBJ1-4
v_gene: TRBV4-2
len: 14
d_gene: TRBD1
abundance: many
CDR3nt: TGTGCCAGCAGCTCGGACAGGGATAATGAAAAACTGTTTTTT
CDR3aa: CASSSDRDNEKLFF

j_gene: TRBJ2-7
v_gene: TRBV6-5
len: 15
d_gene: TRBD2
abundance: many
CDR3nt: TGTGCCAGCAGTCACAACCGGGGAGGGCGACACGAGCAGTACTTC
CDR3aa: CASSHNRGGRHEQYF

j_gene: TRBJ1-1
v_gene: TRBV5-1
len: 13
d_gene: TRBD1
abundance: -
CDR3nt: TGCGCCAGCAGCTTGGCTAGGGGGCGGCAAGCTTTCTTT
CDR3aa: CASSLARGRQAFF

j_gene: TRBJ2-7
v_gene: TRBV2
len: 13
d_gene: TRBD1
abundance: -
CDR3nt: TGTGCCAGCAGTGTTCTGGGACAGGGCGAGCAGTACTTC
CDR3aa: CASSVLGQGEQYF

j_gene: TRBJ2-4
v_gene: TRBV2
len: 15
d_gene: -
abundance: -
CDR3nt: TGCGCCAGCAGTGTTACCAGATTAGCCGAAAACATTCAGTACTTC
CDR3aa: CASSVTRLAENIQYF

j_gene: TRBJ1-2
v_gene: TRBV24-1
len: 13
d_gene: -
abundance: -
CDR3nt: TGTGCCACCAGTGATTTGCCCTACTATGGCTACACCTTC
CDR3aa: CATSDLPYYGYTF

j_gene: TRBJ1-5
v_gene: TRBV19
len: 14
d_gene: -
abundance: -
CDR3nt: TGTACCAGTAGTGTCTCTTCCTTGGCGCGGCCCCAGCATTTT
CDR3aa: CTSSVSSLARPQHF

j_gene: TRBJ1-6
v_gene: TRBV7-9
len: 14
d_gene: -
abundance: -
CDR3nt: TGTGCCAGCAGCTTAGGAGGGGATAATTCACCCCTCCACTTT
CDR3aa: CASSLGGDNSPLHF